This is a list of T cell receptor beta chains from one sample in a study of cytomegalovirus exposure and HLA in healthy donors. Clones were sequenced by immunoSEQ multiplex PCR, and TCRdb holds only the in-frame ones, with some missing. The repertoire has roughly 180,000 clones, 75% of them found once; the top ten carry around 2.6%. Input material: PBMCs. These receptors originate from a female donor in good health and CMV-seronegative. Both conserved end residues are part of each CDR3. A D gene is named only where the DNA matches it firmly. Clone size is not always given. Where it is, it says once, few, many or a class for expanded clones.

clone_size j_call d_call v_call cdr3_length cdr3_aa cdr3_nt
few TRBJ2-2 TRBD2 TRBV5-8 18 CASRTRLAGGLNTGELFF TGTGCCAGCAGGACCCGACTAGCGGGGGGCCTGAACACCGGGGAGCTGTTTTTT
once TRBJ1-6 TRBD1 TRBV19 15 CASSTWTGLNSPLHF TGTGCCAGTAGTACCTGGACAGGACTTAATTCACCCCTCCACTTT
NA TRBJ2-1 NA TRBV28 15 CASSLTLALPNEQFF TGTGCCAGCAGTTTAACGCTAGCTCTGCCCAATGAGCAGTTCTTC
NA TRBJ2-7 TRBD1 TRBV4-1 19 CASSPRLKGSGQGMGEQYF TGCGCCAGCAGTCCAAGATTAAAGGGGTCGGGACAGGGGATGGGCGAGCAGTACTTC
NA TRBJ2-1 NA TRBV7-9 12 CASSLDLPEQFF TGTGCCAGCAGCTTAGACTTGCCCGAGCAGTTCTTC
few TRBJ1-2 NA TRBV6-5 16 CASSFRTLQRNYGYTF TGTGCCAGCAGTTTTCGGACACTCCAGAGGAACTATGGCTACACCTTC
NA TRBJ2-6 TRBD1 TRBV30 14 CAWGQGSGANVLTF TGTGCCTGGGGACAGGGCTCTGGGGCCAACGTCCTGACTTTC
NA TRBJ1-2 NA TRBV7-9 17 CASTIRTWGVGNYGYTF TGTGCCAGCACCATCCGGACGTGGGGGGTAGGGAACTATGGCTACACCTTC
many TRBJ2-3 NA TRBV6-4 14 CASSDSPGTDTQYF TGTGCCAGCAGTGACTCCCCGGGCACAGATACGCAGTATTTT
NA TRBJ1-5 NA TRBV27 14 CASSFQGYYQPQHF TGTGCCAGCAGTTTCCAGGGCTACTATCAGCCCCAGCATTTT
NA TRBJ1-5 NA TRBV10-3 13 CAISERGGQPQHF TGTGCCATCAGTGAGAGGGGCGGACAGCCCCAGCATTTT
many TRBJ2-5 NA TRBV19 22 CASTLVGEFHGPKQGLGETQYF TGTGCCAGTACTCTCGTTGGCGAGTTTCACGGACCGAAGCAGGGTTTGGGAGAGACCCAGTACTTC
NA TRBJ2-5 NA TRBV30 14 CAWISQSSVETQYF TGTGCCTGGATTTCTCAGTCTAGCGTCGAGACCCAGTACTTC
NA TRBJ2-7 TRBD1 TRBV18 12 CASSRQGDEQYF TGTGCCAGCTCACGACAGGGGGACGAGCAGTACTTC
NA TRBJ2-5 NA TRBV11-2 15 CASSLVGGSRETQYF TGTGCCAGCAGCTTAGTGGGAGGAAGCAGAGAGACCCAGTACTTC
NA TRBJ2-5 NA TRBV30 15 CAWRLPRGSPKTQYF TGTGCCTGGAGACTACCCAGGGGCTCCCCGAAGACCCAGTACTTC
NA TRBJ2-6 NA TRBV28 14 CASSPNSGANVLTF TGTGCCAGCAGTCCCAATAGCGGGGCCAACGTCCTGACTTTC
NA TRBJ2-1 TRBD1 TRBV18 14 CASSPGAGGNEQFF TGTGCCAGCTCACCAGGGGCAGGGGGCAATGAGCAGTTCTTC
NA TRBJ2-7 TRBD1 TRBV9 16 CASSGGTGQGSYEQYF TGTGCCAGCAGCGGCGGAACGGGACAGGGAAGTTACGAGCAGTACTTC